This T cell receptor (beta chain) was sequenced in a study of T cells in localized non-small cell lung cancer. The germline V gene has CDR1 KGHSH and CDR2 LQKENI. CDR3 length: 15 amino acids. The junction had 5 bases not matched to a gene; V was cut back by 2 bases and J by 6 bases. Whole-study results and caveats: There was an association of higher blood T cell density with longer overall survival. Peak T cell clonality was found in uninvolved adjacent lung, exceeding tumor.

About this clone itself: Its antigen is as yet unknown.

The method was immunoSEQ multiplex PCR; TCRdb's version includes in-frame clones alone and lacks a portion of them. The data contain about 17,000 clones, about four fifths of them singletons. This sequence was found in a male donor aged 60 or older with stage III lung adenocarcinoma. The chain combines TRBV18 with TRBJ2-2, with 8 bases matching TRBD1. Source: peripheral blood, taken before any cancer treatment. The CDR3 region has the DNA TGTGCCAGCTCACCAATCGGACAGGGCGCCGGGGAGCTGTTTTTT. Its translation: CASSPIGQGAGELFF.